This record looks at one T cell receptor (beta chain) sequence and its context. V lost 5 bases and J lost 1; bases outside the gene matches: 12. Germline lookup yields CDR1 LNHDA and CDR2 SQIVND (reference sequence). CDR3 size: 18 residues. The sample originates from a study of T cell responses to AZD1222 COVID-19 vaccine. Measured with immunoSEQ multiplex PCR; TCRdb has only the in-frame clones, and not every one. Among tens of thousands of clones, roughly 88% were seen once, and the ten largest hold roughly an eighth. J is TRBJ2-3 and V is TRBV19; 10 bases are shared with TRBD1. Specimen: peripheral blood, collected 28 days after the second AZD1222 dose. The origin of this receptor is an adult who received the AZD1222 COVID-19 vaccine. The CDR3 region is CASSETGGPSLGTDTQYF. The CDR3 DNA reads as TGTGCCAGTAGTGAGACAGGGGGCCCGAGTTTGGGCACAGATACGCAGTATTTT.